A single sample gave rise to the 9 T cell receptor beta chains below, sequenced in a study of PD-1 blockade in classical Hodgkin lymphoma. Measured with immunoSEQ multiplex PCR; TCRdb has only the in-frame clones, and not every one. The sample holds some 150,000 clones; approximately 81% are singletons and the top ten take about 9%. Autologous stem cell transplantation was followed by relapse in every patient, and brentuximab vedotin exposure varied. Material: peripheral blood mononuclear cells (PBMCs), obtained before the second cycle of nivolumab. These receptor sequences come from a human donor with classical Hodgkin lymphoma.

The chain carries TRBV6-5 and TRBJ2-3; D possibly corresponds to TRBD1 (5 bases). Trimming cost V 0 bases and J 3 bases, with 10 bases left between them. The CDR3 is 15 residues long. The germline V gene encodes CDR1 MNHEY and CDR2 SVGAGI. Here the CDR3 DNA reads TGTGCCAGCAGTTACTCTGGCAGGGTTACAGATACGCAGTATTTT. This gives the protein CASSYSGRVTDTQYF.

The chain is built from TRBV4-3 and TRBJ2-1; D might be TRBD2 (5 bases). The CDR3 has 15 amino acids. V was pared by 0 bases and J by 3 bases, with 9 bases between. Germline V gene sequence: CDR1 LGHNA, CDR2 YSLEER. For the CDR3, the DNA is TGCGCCAGCAGCCAAGATATTAGCGTCTACAATGAGCAGTTCTTC. Translation: CASSQDISVYNEQFF.

This clone was recorded at least ten times. The V gene is TRBV19, the J gene TRBJ2-5; possibly TRBD2 for D (6 bases). V lost 2 bases, J lost 7 bases, and 23 bases lay in between. Germline CDR1 and CDR2: LNHDA and SQIVND (reference sequence). The CDR3 spans 17 residues. The CDR3 spells CASSITSAGLTGGTQYF. The CDR3 region has the DNA TGTGCCAGTAGTATAACGAGCGCAGGTCTGACCGGGGGGACCCAGTACTTC.

This clone came up a few times. The chain has TRBV10-3 and TRBJ2-1; TRBD2 aligns across 11 bases. CDR1 is ENHRY and CDR2 is SYGVKD in the germline V gene. This CDR3 is built from 16 residues. Trimming at V came to 3 bases and at J to 2 bases, leaving 3 bases not matched to a gene. The CDR3 is CAISDRGLAAYNEQFF. The DNA of the CDR3 is TGTGCCATCAGTGATCGGGGACTAGCGGCCTACAATGAGCAGTTCTTC.

This chain links TRBV27 with TRBJ2-7; the D gene is possibly TRBD1 (5 bases). This CDR3 spans 14 amino acids. V lost 2 bases and J lost 4, with 12 bases in between. Germline CDR1 MNHEY, CDR2 SMNVEV (reference sequence). The CDR3 sequence: CASSLKGPIYEQYF. The CDR3 DNA reads as TGTGCCAGCAGTTTAAAGGGGCCGATTTACGAGCAGTACTTC.

The chain joins TRBV6-1 to TRBJ2-7; D is undetermined. This CDR3 is built from 11 residues. V was trimmed by 5 bases and J by 5 bases, leaving 7 bases between them. Per the germline V gene, CDR1 is MNHNS and CDR2 is SASEGT. CDR3 residues: CASSYRDEQYF. For the CDR3, the DNA is TGTGCCAGCAGTTACCGGGACGAGCAGTACTTC.

J is TRBJ2-1 and V is TRBV6-5; 7 nucleotides align to TRBD2. Germline CDR1 and CDR2: MNHEY and SVGAGI. V shed 6 bases, J shed 6 bases, and the junction held 11 bases outside the gene matches. CDR3 size: 15 residues. The CDR3 nucleotides are TGTGCCAGCAGCCCAAAGCCGGGACTACTCAATGAGCAGTTCTTC. Amino acid sequence: CASSPKPGLLNEQFF.

This clone appeared a few times. The V gene is TRBV6-6, the J gene TRBJ2-1; D is unclear. V was shortened by 6 bases and J by 5 bases, with 8 bases between the two germline ends. Looked up from germline, CDR1 is MNHNY and CDR2 is SVGAGI (reference sequence). This CDR3 is 12 amino acids long. Here the CDR3 DNA reads TGTGCCAGCAGCCGAACTAACAATGAGCAGTTCTTC. This translates into CASSRTNNEQFF.

This clone occurred once. The chain recombines TRBV10-3 with TRBJ2-3; 10 bases are a match to TRBD2. V lost 4 bases and J lost 1; bases outside the gene matches: 2. The CDR3 is 15 residues long. CDR1 and CDR2 from the germline V gene are ENHRY and SYGVKD. The CDR3 DNA reads TGTGCCATCAGTGGCGGACTAGCGGGCACAGATACGCAGTATTTT. Amino acids: CAISGGLAGTDTQYF.